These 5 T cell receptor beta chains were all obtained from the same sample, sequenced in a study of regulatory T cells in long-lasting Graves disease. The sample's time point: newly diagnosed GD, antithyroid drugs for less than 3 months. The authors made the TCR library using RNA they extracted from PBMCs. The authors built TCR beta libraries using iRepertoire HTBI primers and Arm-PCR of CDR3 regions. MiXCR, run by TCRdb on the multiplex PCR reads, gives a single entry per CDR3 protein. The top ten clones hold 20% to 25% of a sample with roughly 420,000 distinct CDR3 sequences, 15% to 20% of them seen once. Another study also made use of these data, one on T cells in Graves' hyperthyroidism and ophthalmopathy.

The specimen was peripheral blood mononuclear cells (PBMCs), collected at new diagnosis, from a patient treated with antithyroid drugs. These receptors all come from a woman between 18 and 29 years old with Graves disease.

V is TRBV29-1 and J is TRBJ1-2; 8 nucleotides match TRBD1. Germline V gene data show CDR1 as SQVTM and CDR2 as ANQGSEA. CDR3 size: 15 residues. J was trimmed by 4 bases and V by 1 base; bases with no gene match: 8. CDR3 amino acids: CSVEVQDREVYGYTF. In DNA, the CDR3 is TGCAGCGTTGAAGTTCAGGACAGGGAGGTCTATGGCTACACCTTC.

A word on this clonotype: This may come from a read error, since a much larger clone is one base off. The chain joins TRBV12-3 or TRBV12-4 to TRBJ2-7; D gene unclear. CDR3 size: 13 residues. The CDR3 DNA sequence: TGTACCAGCAGCCCCTCCGAGGAGATCGAGCAGTACTTC. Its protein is CTSSPSEEIEQYF.

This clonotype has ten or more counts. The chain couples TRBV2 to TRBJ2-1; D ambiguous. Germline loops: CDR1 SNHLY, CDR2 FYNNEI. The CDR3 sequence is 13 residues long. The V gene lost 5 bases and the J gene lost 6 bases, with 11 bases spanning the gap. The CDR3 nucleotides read TGTGCCAGCAGTTTTAGCACGGGCAATGAGCAGTTCTTC. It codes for CASSFSTGNEQFF.

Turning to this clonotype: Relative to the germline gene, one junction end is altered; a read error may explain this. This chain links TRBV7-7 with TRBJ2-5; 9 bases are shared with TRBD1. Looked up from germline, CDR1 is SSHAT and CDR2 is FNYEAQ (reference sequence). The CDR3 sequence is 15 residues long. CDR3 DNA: TGTGCTAGCAGCCCTACAGGGGGCAGCGGAGAGACCCAGTACTTC. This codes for CASSPTGGSGETQYF.

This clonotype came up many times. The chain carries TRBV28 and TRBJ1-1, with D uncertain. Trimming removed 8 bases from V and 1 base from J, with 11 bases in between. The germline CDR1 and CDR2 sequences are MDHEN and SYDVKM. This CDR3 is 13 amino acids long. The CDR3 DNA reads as TGTGCCAGCTCGGACCGAGAGAACACTGAAGCTTTCTTT. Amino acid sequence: CASSDRENTEAFF.